The 21 T cell receptor beta chains in this list originate from one sample, sequenced in a study of blood T cell repertoires in COVID-19. Data came from immunoSEQ multiplex PCR; TCRdb stores just in-frame clones and leaves some out. The sample lists about 22,000 clones; around 80% were seen once. The sequenced material came from peripheral blood. These TCRs come from an elderly man with active or convalescent COVID-19.

This chain links TRBV18 with TRBJ2-3; D possibly corresponds to TRBD2 (7 bases). Germline lookup yields CDR1 KGHSH and CDR2 LQKENI. The CDR3 is 16 amino acids. Trimming pared 6 bases from V and 2 bases from J, leaving 18 bases between. The CDR3 is CASSTTSGGHTDTQYF. The CDR3 DNA reads TGTGCCAGCTCCACCACATCCGGGGGGCACACAGATACGCAGTATTTT.

This sequence joins TRBV5-1 and TRBJ1-1; TRBD1 agrees at 8 bases. The length of the CDR3 is 15 residues. The junction had 7 bases not matched to a gene; V was cut back by 4 bases and J by 2 bases. Germline V gene data show CDR1 as SGHRS and CDR2 as YFSETQ. In nucleotides, the CDR3 is TGCGCCAGCAGCCGGGGGGCAGGGGGCAACACTGAAGCTTTCTTT. It yields the protein CASSRGAGGNTEAFF.

The rearrangement joins TRBV5-6 to TRBJ1-5; D possibly corresponds to TRBD1 (5 bases). The V gene's germline CDR1 is SGHDT and CDR2 YYEEEE. V was pared by 7 bases and J by 1 base, with 9 bases between. The CDR3 is 13 amino acids. In DNA form, the CDR3 reads TGTGCCAGCTCGCGGACAAGCAATCAGCCCCAGCATTTT. Its protein product is CASSRTSNQPQHF.

CDR3 bases: TGTGCCACCAGTGATTTTGGGGGGAGCTCCTACAATGAGCAGTTCTTC. This encodes CATSDFGGSSYNEQFF. The V and J genes are TRBV24-1 and TRBJ2-1; D might be TRBD2 (6 bases). This CDR3 is built from 16 residues. Germline assignment: CDR1 KGHDR and CDR2 SFDVKD. V gave up 1 base and J gave up 0 bases, with 9 bases separating them.

The chain is built from TRBV28 and TRBJ1-6; the match to TRBD1 covers 7 bases. The CDR3 loop spans 13 amino acids. CDR1 MDHEN and CDR2 SYDVKM come from the germline V gene. J gave up 4 bases and V 6 bases, and 0 bases lay outside the gene matches. CDR3 coding DNA: TGTGCCAGCAGACAGGGGTATAATTCACCCCTCCACTTT. Protein sequence: CASRQGYNSPLHF.

The chain joins TRBV5-1 to TRBJ1-1; the D is unclear. This CDR3 is built from 16 residues. Trimming stripped 1 base from V and 1 base from J, with 14 bases between. Germline CDR1 SGHRS, CDR2 YFSETQ. In nucleotides, the CDR3 is TGCGCCAGCAGCTTGATCGGGAGGGAGGCGAACACTGAAGCTTTCTTT. It encodes CASSLIGREANTEAFF.

This clone was counted once. The chain carries TRBV15 and TRBJ2-7, with D perhaps TRBD2 (7 bases). Germline V gene data show CDR1 as LNHNV and CDR2 as YYDKDF (reference sequence). V was trimmed by 1 base and J by 6 bases, leaving 19 bases between them. The CDR3 runs to 16 residues. CDR3: CATSRGVRGPDGEQYF. The CDR3 bases are TGTGCCACCAGCAGAGGGGTGCGGGGGCCGGATGGCGAGCAGTACTTC.

This clone is termed medium-sized. The V call is TRBV7-2, the J call TRBJ1-2, with D maybe TRBD1 (6 bases). The CDR3 spans 14 residues. Trimming removed 1 base at V and 8 bases at J, with 14 bases between. Germline CDR1 and CDR2: SGHTA and FQGNSA. CDR3 sequence reads: CASSLDYFRGGYTF. The DNA of the CDR3 is TGTGCCAGCAGCTTAGATTACTTCAGGGGCGGCTACACCTTC.

This chain joins TRBV4-1 and TRBJ2-7; perhaps TRBD1 as D (6 bases). Germline V CDR1 and CDR2: MGHRA, YSYEKL. V lost 5 bases to trimming and J lost 7 bases, with 9 bases between them. The CDR3 length is 11 residues. Here the CDR3 DNA reads TGCGCCAGCAGCGACAGGATGGAGCAGTACTTC. Translating it yields CASSDRMEQYF.

This clone is medium-sized (0.01 to 0.1%). This chain connects TRBV5-1 to TRBJ1-3; D is undetermined. Trimming removed 2 bases from V and 1 base from J, with 4 bases in between. CDR1 is SGHRS, CDR2 YFSETQ, per germline. This CDR3 spans 13 amino acids. DNA of the CDR3: TGCGCCAGCAGCTTCGAGTCTGGAAACACCATATATTTT. Its protein product is CASSFESGNTIYF.

This clone was observed a handful of times. The V call is TRBV7-6, the J call TRBJ1-1, with D possibly being TRBD1 (6 bases). Germline lookup yields CDR1 SGHVS and CDR2 FNYEAQ. V shed 9 bases and J shed 5 bases, with 16 bases lying between them. The CDR3 contains 13 residues. The CDR3 DNA follows: TGTGCCAGTTTAGGGGGGGCGAATACTGAAGCTTTCTTT. Its translation is CASLGGANTEAFF.

This rearrangement joins TRBV6-5 to TRBJ1-4; 11 bases are a match to TRBD1. Germline loops: CDR1 MNHEY, CDR2 SVGAGI. The CDR3 runs 15 residues. Trimming took 2 bases from V and 5 from J; bases not matched to a gene: 1. The CDR3: CASSYGDRGNEKLFF. CDR3 DNA: TGTGCCAGCAGTTACGGGGACAGGGGGAATGAAAAACTGTTTTTT.

The V gene is TRBV19, the J gene TRBJ1-1; TRBD1 agrees at 7 bases. This CDR3 is 15 amino acids long. V dropped 6 bases and J dropped 0; count of bases not matched to a gene: 7. CDR1 is LNHDA and CDR2 is SQIVND in the germline V gene (reference sequence). CDR3 region: CASRPLTGMNTEAFF. DNA of the CDR3: TGTGCCAGTAGACCTCTGACAGGGATGAACACTGAAGCTTTCTTT.

This chain joins TRBV30 and TRBJ2-1; 12 bases match TRBD2. The CDR3 is 15 residues long. Germline trimming cut 2 bases from V and 8 bases from J; bases unmatched to any gene: 7. CDR1 and CDR2 (germline): GTSNPN, SVGIG (reference sequence). CDR3 residues: CAWSLAGGPMDEQFF. Here the CDR3 DNA reads TGTGCCTGGAGTCTAGCGGGAGGGCCGATGGATGAGCAGTTCTTC.

The rearrangement uses TRBV27 and TRBJ2-5; D unresolved. The germline V gene has CDR1 MNHEY and CDR2 SMNVEV (reference sequence). The ends were cut back, 9 bases at V and 0 bases at J, with 20 bases in the middle. The CDR3 is 16 amino acids. In DNA, the CDR3 is TGTGCCAGTGCCCGTCGCCAGGCCTCGTACCAAGAGACCCAGTACTTC. Encoded protein: CASARRQASYQETQYF.

The chain joins TRBV19 to TRBJ2-1; a possible D gene is TRBD1 (5 bases). Trimming pared 1 base from V and 7 bases from J, leaving 17 bases between. The CDR3 contains 16 residues. Germline V gives CDR1 LNHDA, CDR2 SQIVND (reference sequence). CDR3: CASSIGAGLGLNEQFF. The CDR3 DNA sequence: TGTGCCAGTAGTATAGGCGCAGGGCTGGGGTTAAATGAGCAGTTCTTC.

The chain carries TRBV29-1 and TRBJ2-3; D may be TRBD1 (5 bases). In germline, CDR1 is SQVTM, CDR2 ANQGSEA. Deletions cut 0 bases from V and 1 base from J, with 11 bases between. The CDR3 has 15 residues. Here the CDR3 reads CSVEEGPHRTDTQYF. The CDR3 region has the DNA TGCAGCGTTGAAGAGGGGCCCCACCGCACAGATACGCAGTATTTT.

The rearrangement uses TRBV5-4 and TRBJ2-7; weak D call: TRBD1 (5 bases). Germline values: CDR1 SGHNT, CDR2 YYREEE (reference sequence). The ends were cut back, 0 bases at V and 2 bases at J, with 6 bases in the middle. The CDR3 spans 13 residues. The DNA for the CDR3 is TGTGCCAGCAGCTTGGGGGGCCCCTACGAGCAGTACTTC. It codes for CASSLGGPYEQYF. The complete variable domain, with remaining parts taken from reference TRBV5-4 and TRBJ2-7, reads ETGVTQSPTHLIKTRGQQVTLRCSSQSGHNTVSWYQQALGQGPQFIFQYYREEENGRGNFPPRFSGLQFPNYSSELNVNALELDDSALYLCASSLGGPYEQYFGPGTRLTVT.

This clone was picked up one time. The chain combines TRBV7-9 with TRBJ2-3, with D hard to call. V gave up 5 bases and J gave up 5 bases, with 8 bases separating them. CDR1 is SEHNR, CDR2 FQNEAQ, per germline (reference sequence). The CDR3 has 12 residues. The CDR3 region is CASSRLGDTQYF. The DNA of the CDR3 is TGTGCCAGCAGCCGCCTAGGAGATACGCAGTATTTT.

The J gene is TRBJ2-5, the V gene TRBV4-3; 9 positions agree with TRBD1. V gave up 0 bases and J gave up 5 bases; unmatched junction bases: 4. Germline CDR1 and CDR2: LGHNA and YSLEER. The CDR3 length is 15 residues. The CDR3 DNA reads TGCGCCAGCAGCCAAGATACAGGGACAGGGGAGACCCAGTACTTC. Protein product: CASSQDTGTGETQYF.

This chain joins TRBV5-1 and TRBJ2-7, with D possibly matching TRBD1 (5 bases). Trimming took 3 bases from V and 2 from J, leaving 18 bases between them. Per the germline V gene, CDR1 is SGHRS and CDR2 is YFSETQ. The CDR3 contains 16 residues. CDR3 in DNA: TGCGCCAGCAGCTCAGAGTGGGGCCTCTCCCCCTACGAGCAGTACTTC. Translation: CASSSEWGLSPYEQYF.